One sample yielded the 28 T cell receptor beta chains listed below, sequenced in a study of blood T cell repertoires in COVID-19. Sequencing used immunoSEQ multiplex PCR; TCRdb keeps in-frame clones, though not all of them. The sample has 150,000 to 200,000 clones, 76% seen once. The sequenced sample was peripheral blood. The receptors derive from a woman aged 45-60 years with active or convalescent COVID-19.

V usage is TRBV7-6 and J usage is TRBJ2-7, with 10 bases that match TRBD1. The V segment lost 1 base and the J segment 7 bases; nucleotides outside the gene matches: 7. Germline V lookup: CDR1 SGHVS, CDR2 FNYEAQ. This CDR3 is 15 amino acids long. This CDR3 is CASSLDPGQGKEQYF. DNA for the CDR3: TGTGCCAGCAGCTTAGACCCGGGACAGGGGAAAGAGCAGTACTTC. The full variable domain, in which reference TRBV7-6 and TRBJ2-7 provide the parts outside the CDR3, is GAGVSQSPRYKVTKRGQDVALRCDPISGHVSLYWYRQALGQGPEFLTYFNYEAQQDKSGLPNDRFSAERPEGSISTLTIQRTEQRDSAMYRCASSLDPGQGKEQYFGPGTRLTVT.

The chain combines TRBV18 with TRBJ2-7; 8 bases map to TRBD2. V gave up 4 bases and J gave up 2 bases; unmatched junction bases: 4. CDR3 length: 14 amino acids. From germline, CDR1 is KGHSH and CDR2 LQKENI. The CDR3 sequence: CASSHSGKPYEQYF. CDR3 DNA sequence: TGTGCCAGCTCACATAGCGGGAAACCCTACGAGCAGTACTTC.

This clone was observed many times. The genes are TRBV5-1 and TRBJ1-1, with 7 bases identical to TRBD1. The CDR3 runs to 16 residues. V lost 4 bases to trimming and J lost 7 bases; unmatched junction nucleotides: 16. Germline values: CDR1 SGHRS, CDR2 YFSETQ. The CDR3 DNA sequence: TGCGCCAGCAGCATCAATCCGGGACAGCCTCCGAGTGAAGCTTTCTTT. Encoded protein: CASSINPGQPPSEAFF.

The gene calls are TRBV10-2 and TRBJ2-7, with 11 nucleotides matching TRBD2. Germline V gives CDR1 WSHSY, CDR2 SAAADI. J was trimmed by 0 bases and V by 5 bases; bases with no gene match: 3. The length of the CDR3 is 15 residues. In DNA, the CDR3 is TGCGCCAGCAGTCACCTAGCGGGAGGCTCCTACGAGCAGTACTTC. It encodes CASSHLAGGSYEQYF.

The chain has TRBV6-4 and TRBJ1-1, with 11 bases identical to TRBD1. Germline CDR1 reads MRHNA; CDR2 reads SNTAGT. Trimming at V came to 6 bases and at J to 1 base, leaving 4 bases not matched to a gene. There are 15 residues in the CDR3. This chain's CDR3 is CASRRDRGENTEAFF. The DNA of the CDR3 is TGTGCCAGCAGGAGGGACAGGGGGGAGAACACTGAAGCTTTCTTT.

This clone was counted only a few times. This chain joins TRBV27 and TRBJ1-1, with 7 nucleotides matching TRBD1. The CDR3 contains 14 residues. After removal of 6 bases from V and 1 base from J, the junction contained 5 bases not matched to a gene. In germline, CDR1 is MNHEY, CDR2 SMNVEV (reference sequence). In DNA, the CDR3 is TGTGCCAGCAGGCCCTGGACAGGGAACACTGAAGCTTTCTTT. It translates to CASRPWTGNTEAFF.

The V and J genes are TRBV29-1 and TRBJ2-3, with 10 bases identical to TRBD2. CDR1 and CDR2 (germline): SQVTM, ANQGSEA. V trimming: 3 bases; J trimming: 5 bases; junction bases outside the gene matches: 11. The CDR3 is 16 residues long. This CDR3 reads CSVDRWQREGRDTQYF. In DNA form, the CDR3 reads TGCAGCGTTGACCGGTGGCAGCGGGAGGGTAGAGATACGCAGTATTTT.

The chain carries TRBV5-8 and TRBJ1-2; D might be TRBD1 (6 bases). CDR1 SGHTS and CDR2 YDEGEE come from the germline V gene. This CDR3 is built from 13 residues. Trimming took off 4 bases at V and 5 bases at J, with 12 bases between the two ends. In DNA, the CDR3 is TGTGCCAGCAGCGCTCGCAGGGGATATGGCTACACCTTC. Its translation is CASSARRGYGYTF.

This clone was observed a handful of times. The chain links TRBV6-6 to TRBJ2-7; 11 bases match TRBD2. The germline V gene has CDR1 MNHNY and CDR2 SVGAGI (reference sequence). This CDR3 has 16 amino acids. V gave up 4 bases and J gave up 2 bases; unmatched junction bases: 7. This CDR3 is CASSSIAGGPPYEQYF. CDR3 DNA sequence: TGTGCCAGCAGTTCGATAGCGGGGGGGCCGCCCTACGAGCAGTACTTC.

The J gene is TRBJ2-2, the V gene TRBV6-1; 12 positions match TRBD2. The CDR3 is 19 residues long. Per the germline V gene, CDR1 is MNHNS and CDR2 is SASEGT. The ends lost 4 bases at V and 0 bases at J; junction bases unmatched: 9. CDR3 bases: TGTGCCAGCAGTGGTAGGGCTAGCGGGAGGGGGGCGAACACCGGGGAGCTGTTTTTT. Translation: CASSGRASGRGANTGELFF.

The rearrangement links TRBV30 to TRBJ1-4, with TRBD1 as a possible D gene (6 bases). The CDR3 totals 13 residues. V was pared by 6 bases and J by 4 bases, with 12 bases between. Germline V lookup: CDR1 GTSNPN, CDR2 SVGIG (reference sequence). This chain's CDR3 is CACTAGVNEKLFF. For the CDR3, the DNA is TGTGCCTGTACCGCAGGGGTTAATGAAAAACTGTTTTTT.

The CDR3 DNA sequence: TGTGCCAGCAGCCAAGGGCTGACGAACACCGGGGAGCTGTTTTTT. Protein sequence: CASSQGLTNTGELFF. The chain combines TRBV3-1 (or the pseudogene TRBV3-2) with TRBJ2-2; no clear D gene. The V gene lost 1 base and the J gene lost 0 bases, with 6 bases spanning the gap. Germline loops: CDR1 LGHDT, CDR2 YNNKEL (reference sequence). The CDR3 is 15 amino acids.

The gene calls are TRBV9 and TRBJ2-5; TRBD2 matches at 15 bases. The CDR3 covers 16 residues. With 4 bases clipped from V and 4 bases from J, the junction kept 5 bases outside the gene matches. CDR1 and CDR2 (germline): SGDLS, YYNGEE. The DNA for the CDR3 is TGTGCCAGCAGCTCAGGACTAGCGGGAGGGCCAGAGACCCAGTACTTC. Its protein is CASSSGLAGGPETQYF.

This sequence joins TRBV6-5 and TRBJ2-5; 7 positions match TRBD1. Germline lookup yields CDR1 MNHEY and CDR2 SVGAGI. Trimming cost V 6 bases and J 5 bases; bases outside gene matches: 6. This CDR3 spans 13 amino acids. CDR3 in amino acids: CASSRQGTETQYF. CDR3 coding DNA: TGTGCCAGCAGCAGACAGGGTACGGAGACCCAGTACTTC.

In this sample, this clone turned up a few times. The chain uses TRBV18 and TRBJ1-2; TRBD1 matches at 9 bases. Germline trimming cut 2 bases from V and 0 bases from J; bases unmatched to any gene: 1. CDR3 size: 15 residues. CDR1 is KGHSH, CDR2 LQKENI, per germline. CDR3 DNA sequence: TGTGCCAGCTCACCAGGGACAGGGACTAACTATGGCTACACCTTC. Its protein product is CASSPGTGTNYGYTF.

In this sample, this clone turned up a few times. This sequence joins TRBV19 and TRBJ1-1, with TRBD1 matching 8 bases. The CDR3 runs to 19 residues. Germline V lookup: CDR1 LNHDA, CDR2 SQIVND (reference sequence). Unmatched junction bases numbered 17, after V lost 5 bases and J lost 0 bases. CDR3 in amino acids: CASSGGRGLDDRMNTEAFF. The CDR3 DNA follows: TGTGCCAGTAGTGGGGGCAGGGGGCTGGATGATCGCATGAACACTGAAGCTTTCTTT. The full variable domain, with the rest looked up from reference TRBV19 and TRBJ1-1, is DGGITQSPKYLFRKEGQNVTLSCEQNLNHDAMYWYRQDPGQGLRLIYYSQIVNDFQKGDIAEGYSVSREKKESFPLTVTSAQKNPTAFYLCASSGGRGLDDRMNTEAFFGQGTRLTVV.

The rearrangement links TRBV5-1 to TRBJ2-2; D remains ambiguous. The CDR3 loop spans 13 amino acids. CDR1 SGHRS and CDR2 YFSETQ come from the germline V gene. The V end lost 0 bases, the J end lost 5 bases, and 5 bases lay between the germline ends. The DNA of the CDR3 is TGCGCCAGCAGCTTGGCTATGACCGGGGAGCTGTTTTTT. Encoded protein: CASSLAMTGELFF.

The gene calls are TRBV5-1 and TRBJ2-3, with TRBD2 matching 11 bases. CDR3 length: 17 amino acids. Germline values: CDR1 SGHRS, CDR2 YFSETQ. The junction had 7 bases not matched to a gene; V was cut back by 4 bases and J by 0 bases. CDR3 DNA sequence: TGCGCCAGCAGCCCACTAGCGGGGGACAGGAGCACAGATACGCAGTATTTT. Amino acid sequence: CASSPLAGDRSTDTQYF. Together with reference TRBV5-1 and TRBJ2-3, the CDR3 gives the full variable domain: KAGVTQTPRYLIKTRGQQVTLSCSPISGHRSVSWYQQTPGQGLQFLFEYFSETQRNKGNFPGRFSGRQFSNSRSEMNVSTLELGDSALYLCASSPLAGDRSTDTQYFGPGTRLTVL.

The gene calls are TRBV30 and TRBJ2-7, with 7 bases that match TRBD2. This CDR3 spans 13 amino acids. V shed 4 bases and J 3 bases; nucleotides not matched to a gene: 6. The germline CDR1 and CDR2 sequences are GTSNPN and SVGIG (reference sequence). This CDR3 reads CAWNRLANYEQYF. The CDR3 coding sequence is TGTGCCTGGAATCGACTAGCCAACTACGAGCAGTACTTC.

This clone appeared once. This chain connects TRBV24-1 to TRBJ2-5, with TRBD1 matching 11 bases. Trimming cost V 3 bases and J 3 bases; bases outside gene matches: 2. The CDR3 runs to 15 residues. Per germline, CDR1 KGHDR and CDR2 SFDVKD. Written as DNA, the CDR3 is TGTGCCACCAGTGATGCGGGACAGGGGGAAGAGACCCAGTACTTC. Amino acids: CATSDAGQGEETQYF.

This chain uses TRBV7-3 with TRBJ2-5; 12 bases match TRBD2. The CDR3 has 17 amino acids. J was trimmed by 5 bases and V by 3 bases; bases with no gene match: 10. In germline, CDR1 is SGHTA, CDR2 FQGTGA. CDR3 bases: TGTGCCAGCAGCTTCGCTAGCGGGGGGGCCATAGGTGAGACCCAGTACTTC. Protein product: CASSFASGGAIGETQYF.

The CDR3 DNA reads TGTGCCAGCAGCTTGGCCGAGGGCTATGGCTACACCTTC. Translated, it gives CASSLAEGYGYTF. The chain links TRBV5-8 to TRBJ1-2; no clear D gene. The V and J ends lost 0 bases and 4 bases respectively, with 7 bases between them. This CDR3 has 13 amino acids. Germline lookup yields CDR1 SGHTS and CDR2 YDEGEE.

This clone has a handful of counts. The chain recombines TRBV4-2 with TRBJ1-2; weak D call: TRBD1 (5 bases). Germline CDR1 and CDR2: LGHNA and YNFKEQ. The V end lost 6 bases, the J end lost 6 bases, and 17 bases lay between the germline ends. The CDR3 spans 14 residues. The CDR3 DNA is TGTGCCAGCAGGGGGCAGGGTATAGAGAATGGCTACACCTTC. Translated: CASRGQGIENGYTF.

This clone was counted a single time. This chain connects TRBV5-1 to TRBJ1-5; maybe TRBD1 (5 bases). V dropped 3 bases and J dropped 3 bases, with 7 bases sitting between them. The CDR3 runs 13 residues. Germline CDR1 reads SGHRS; CDR2 reads YFSETQ. The CDR3 DNA reads as TGCGCCAGCAGCTGGGGGGACAATCAGCCCCAGCATTTT. Translation: CASSWGDNQPQHF.

The chain joins TRBV7-8 to TRBJ2-5, with TRBD2 identical over 7 bases. V gave up 2 bases and J gave up 5 bases; unmatched junction bases: 5. This CDR3 comprises 14 residues. Germline V CDR1 and CDR2: SGHVS, FQNEAQ. The CDR3 loop reads CASSLMGGEETQYF. The DNA of the CDR3 is TGTGCCAGCAGCTTAATGGGGGGGGAGGAGACCCAGTACTTC.

The chain combines TRBV7-8 with TRBJ1-5; D remains ambiguous. The CDR3 consists of 13 residues. Germline V lookup: CDR1 SGHVS, CDR2 FQNEAQ. The V end lost 3 bases, the J end lost 10 bases, and 13 bases lay between the germline ends. CDR3: CASSLERAEPQHF. CDR3 nucleotide sequence: TGTGCCAGCAGCTTGGAGAGGGCGGAACCCCAGCATTTT.

The chain recombines TRBV5-4 with TRBJ2-1, with a tentative D call TRBD2 (5 bases). The CDR3 is 15 amino acids. Germline V gene lookup returns CDR1 SGHNT and CDR2 YYREEE (reference sequence). Trimming cost V 0 bases and J 3 bases, with 10 bases left between them. The CDR3 region has the DNA TGTGCCAGCAGCTTGGGGGCTAGCAGCTACAATGAGCAGTTCTTC. Translating it yields CASSLGASSYNEQFF.

This chain connects TRBV19 to TRBJ1-6; TRBD1 aligns across 7 bases. The trim removed 5 bases at V and 16 bases at J, leaving 11 bases unmatched. Germline CDR1 and CDR2: LNHDA and SQIVND (reference sequence). The CDR3 is 13 residues long. CDR3 nucleotides: TGTGCCAGTAGTCCACTCTCGGGACAGAAACTCCACTTT. It translates to CASSPLSGQKLHF.